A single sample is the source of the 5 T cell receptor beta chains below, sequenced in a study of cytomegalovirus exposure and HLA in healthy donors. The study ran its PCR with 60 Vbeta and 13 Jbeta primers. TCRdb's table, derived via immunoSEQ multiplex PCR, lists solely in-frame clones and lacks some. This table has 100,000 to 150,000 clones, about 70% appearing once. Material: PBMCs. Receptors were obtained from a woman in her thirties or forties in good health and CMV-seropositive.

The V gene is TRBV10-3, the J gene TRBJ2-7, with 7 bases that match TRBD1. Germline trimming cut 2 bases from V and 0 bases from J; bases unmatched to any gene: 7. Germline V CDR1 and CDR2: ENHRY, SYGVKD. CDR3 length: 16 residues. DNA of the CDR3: TGTGCCATCAGTGAGCAAGGACAGGCCAGCTCCTACGAGCAGTACTTC. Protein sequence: CAISEQGQASSYEQYF.

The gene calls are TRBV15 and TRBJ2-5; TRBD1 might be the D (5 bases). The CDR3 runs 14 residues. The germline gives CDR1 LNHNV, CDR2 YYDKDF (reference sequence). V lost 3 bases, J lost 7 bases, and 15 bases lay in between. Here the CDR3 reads CATSRIREEGTQYF. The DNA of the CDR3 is TGTGCCACCAGCAGGATCAGGGAAGAAGGGACCCAGTACTTC.

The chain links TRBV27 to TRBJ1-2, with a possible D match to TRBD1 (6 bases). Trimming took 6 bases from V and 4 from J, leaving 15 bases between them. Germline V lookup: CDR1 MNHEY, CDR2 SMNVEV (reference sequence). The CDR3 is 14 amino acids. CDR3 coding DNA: TGTGCCAGCAGGCCTCCGGCGGGGGCCTATGGCTACACCTTC. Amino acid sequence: CASRPPAGAYGYTF.

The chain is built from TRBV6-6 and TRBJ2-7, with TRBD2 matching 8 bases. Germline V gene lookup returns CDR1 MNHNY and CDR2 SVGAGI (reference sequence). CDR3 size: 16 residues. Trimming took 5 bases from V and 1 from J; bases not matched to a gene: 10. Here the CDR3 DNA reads TGTGCCAGCAGTCCCAGCCGGGAGGGCCCTTCCTACGAGCAGTACTTC. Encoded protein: CASSPSREGPSYEQYF.

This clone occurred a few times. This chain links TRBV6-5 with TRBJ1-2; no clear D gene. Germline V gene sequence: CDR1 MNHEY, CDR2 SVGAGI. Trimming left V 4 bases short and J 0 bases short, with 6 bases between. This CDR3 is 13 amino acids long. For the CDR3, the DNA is TGTGCCAGCAGTTTCGGAGCTAACTATGGCTACACCTTC. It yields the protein CASSFGANYGYTF.